This TCR beta chain was sequenced during a study of blood T cell repertoires in COVID-19. Libraries were prepared by immunoSEQ multiplex PCR; TCRdb keeps only in-frame clonotypes and omits some of them. Altogether about 20,000 clones are present, 86% being singletons, with the ten largest covering about 10%. Germline CDR1 MDHEN, CDR2 SYDVKM. V gave up 5 bases and J gave up 7 bases; unmatched junction bases: 17. This CDR3 has 17 amino acids. The chain employs TRBV28 and TRBJ2-7, with 10 bases that match TRBD1. This clonotype was sampled from a human donor in a cohort sampled during active COVID-19. Sequencing was done on a sample of peripheral blood. The CDR3 sequence is CASSPTSGQGILEEQYF. The CDR3 DNA follows: TGTGCCAGCAGTCCGACCTCGGGACAGGGGATCCTCGAAGAGCAGTACTTC.